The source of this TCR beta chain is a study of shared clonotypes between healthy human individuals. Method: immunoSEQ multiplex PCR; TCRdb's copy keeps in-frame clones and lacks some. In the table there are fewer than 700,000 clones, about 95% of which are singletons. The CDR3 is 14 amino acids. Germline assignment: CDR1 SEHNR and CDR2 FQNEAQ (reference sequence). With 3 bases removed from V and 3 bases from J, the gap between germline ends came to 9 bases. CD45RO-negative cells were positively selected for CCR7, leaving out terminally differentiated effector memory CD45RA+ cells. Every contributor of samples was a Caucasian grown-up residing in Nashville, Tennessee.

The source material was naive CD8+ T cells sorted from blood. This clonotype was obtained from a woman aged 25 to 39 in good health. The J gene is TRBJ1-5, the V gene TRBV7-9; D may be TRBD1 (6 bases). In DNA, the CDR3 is TGTGCCAGCAGCTTGACAGGTTCCAATCAGCCCCAGCATTTT. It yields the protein CASSLTGSNQPQHF.